This T cell receptor (beta chain) was obtained from a study of OX40 agonist ivuxolimab in advanced cancers. Study background: Mean age approximately 55 years, range 23 to 79; approximately 83% male. Regarding the study as a whole: Also present in some nonresponders was a low level of normalized T-cell clonal expansion. At 0.1 to 3.0 mg/kg and by week 6, clonal expansion occurred in CD4+ and CD8+ blood T cells. More expanded clones were seen, on average, in CD8+ T cells than in CD4+.

Points on this clone: The antigen is unknown.

Clones were sequenced by immunoSEQ multiplex PCR, and TCRdb holds only the in-frame ones, with some missing. The sample includes 84,000 or so clones, roughly 84% seen only once; the top ten take approximately 0.26%. The clonotype originates from an adult with an advanced solid tumor such as melanoma, head and neck, liver or kidney cancer. The sequences come from CD4+ or CD8+ T cells sorted from blood, collected in a trial of the OX40 agonist ivuxolimab.

CDR3 sequence: CASRYLRGSSYNEQFF. In nucleotides, the CDR3 is TGTGCCAGCAGGTACCTCAGGGGGAGCTCCTACAATGAGCAGTTCTTC. The chain couples TRBV27 to TRBJ2-1; TRBD1 aligns across 7 bases. With V trimmed by 6 bases and J by 0 bases, 8 bases remained unmatched. The V gene's germline CDR1 is MNHEY and CDR2 SMNVEV (reference sequence). The CDR3 loop spans 16 amino acids.